The 23 T cell receptor beta chains below were found in one sample sequenced in a study of lymphopenia after photon versus proton radiotherapy. TCRdb's copy holds only in-frame clones and misses some; the assay was immunoSEQ multiplex PCR. Found here are more than 15,000 clones, under 95% of them singletons; the top ten hold around 6.1%. Source: peripheral blood, taken from a patient treated with photon-based radiotherapy. These receptors came from a man aged 60-69 years with pancreatic cancer.

J is TRBJ1-2 and V is TRBV7-2; D remains unclear. Trimming removed 1 base at V and 6 bases at J, with 21 bases between. Germline CDR1 SGHTA, CDR2 FQGNSA. The CDR3 spans 17 residues. CDR3 protein: CASSLVFGMGEGNGYTF. DNA for the CDR3: TGTGCCAGCAGCTTAGTTTTCGGGATGGGCGAAGGGAATGGCTACACCTTC.

This rearrangement joins TRBV5-6 to TRBJ2-3; 12 bases are a match to TRBD2. This CDR3 is built from 15 residues. V was pared by 1 base and J by 6 bases, with 3 bases of the junction left unmatched. Germline values: CDR1 SGHDT, CDR2 YYEEEE. CDR3 bases: TGTGCCAGCAGCTTGACTAGCGGGGGGACGGATACGCAGTATTTT. It codes for CASSLTSGGTDTQYF.

This rearrangement joins TRBV29-1 to TRBJ1-3; D possibly corresponds to TRBD1 (5 bases). V shed 6 bases and J shed 4 bases, with 13 bases lying between them. The V gene's germline CDR1 is SQVTM and CDR2 ANQGSEA. CDR3 length: 13 residues. This chain's CDR3 is CSVRGPAGNTIYF. CDR3 DNA sequence: TGCAGCGTGCGGGGCCCGGCAGGAAACACCATATATTTT.

With regard to this clone: This same CDR3 is encoded by further DNA sequences in the sample. CDR3 bases: TGTGCCAGCAGTGTAGGTGGGGGGGGTAGCAATCAGCCCCAGCATTTT. It translates to CASSVGGGGSNQPQHF. The chain recombines TRBV2 with TRBJ1-5; D perhaps matches TRBD1 (5 bases). This CDR3 spans 16 amino acids. From germline, CDR1 is SNHLY and CDR2 FYNNEI. V gave up 4 bases and J gave up 0 bases, with 13 bases separating them. The full variable domain, its missing parts supplied by reference TRBV2 and TRBJ1-5, is EPEVTQTPSHQVTQMGQEVILRCVPISNHLYFYWYRQILGQKVEFLVSFYNNEISEKSEIFDDQFSVERPDGSNFTLKIRSTKLEDSAMYFCASSVGGGGSNQPQHFGDGTRLSIL.

The rearrangement links TRBV9 to TRBJ1-1, with a possible D match to TRBD1 (5 bases). V was shortened by 2 bases and J by 5 bases, with 10 bases between the two germline ends. The CDR3 sequence is 13 residues long. The germline gives CDR1 SGDLS, CDR2 YYNGEE. The CDR3 loop is CASSVGAGTEAFF. CDR3 coding DNA: TGTGCCAGCAGCGTCGGGGCGGGAACTGAAGCTTTCTTT.

In this sample, this clone turned up once. This chain joins TRBV4-2 and TRBJ2-7; tentatively, D is TRBD1 (6 bases). Germline V gene lookup returns CDR1 LGHNA and CDR2 YNFKEQ. CDR3 size: 14 residues. V shed 1 base and J shed 5 bases, with 12 bases lying between them. CDR3 bases: TGTGCCAGCAGCCAAGGGTATGGGGGCGACGAGCAGTACTTC. Its translation: CASSQGYGGDEQYF.

The chain recombines TRBV10-2 with TRBJ2-1; D is uncertain. Trimming pared 6 bases from V and 3 bases from J, leaving 12 bases between. Germline CDR1 is WSHSY and CDR2 is SAAADI. The CDR3 is 14 amino acids. The CDR3 loop reads CASRSDLIYNEQFF. CDR3 coding DNA: TGCGCCAGCAGGTCCGATCTAATCTACAATGAGCAGTTCTTC.

This clone is a singleton in its sample. This sequence joins TRBV4-1 and TRBJ1-3; TRBD1 might be the D (5 bases). V lost 6 bases and J 4 bases, leaving 13 bases between the germline ends. Germline CDR1 and CDR2: MGHRA and YSYEKL. This CDR3 contains 14 residues. CDR3 region: CASRWTPDGNTIYF. The CDR3 DNA reads TGCGCCAGCAGATGGACACCGGACGGAAACACCATATATTTT.

The chain couples TRBV19 to TRBJ2-3; no clear D. V was trimmed by 3 bases and J by 3 bases, leaving 10 bases between them. The CDR3 covers 14 residues. The germline CDR1 and CDR2 sequences are LNHDA and SQIVND (reference sequence). The CDR3 protein is CASSIHVATDTQYF. CDR3 nucleotides: TGTGCCAGTAGTATCCATGTCGCGACAGATACGCAGTATTTT.

This chain links TRBV29-1 with TRBJ2-3, with D perhaps being TRBD1 or TRBD2 (5 bases each). V was shortened by 5 bases and J by 1 base, with 10 bases between the two germline ends. This CDR3 contains 13 residues. The V gene's germline CDR1 is SQVTM and CDR2 ANQGSEA. For the CDR3, the DNA is TGCAGCGTTCGGGACGGACGCACAGATACGCAGTATTTT. Amino acid sequence: CSVRDGRTDTQYF.

The chain recombines TRBV5-1 with TRBJ1-2; possibly TRBD1 for D (5 bases). Trimming stripped 0 bases from V and 4 bases from J, with 7 bases between. The CDR3 has 13 amino acids. Germline assignment: CDR1 SGHRS and CDR2 YFSETQ. The CDR3 loop is CASSLVGTYGYTF. The CDR3 DNA follows: TGCGCCAGCAGCTTGGTAGGGACCTATGGCTACACCTTC.

The chain recombines TRBV9 with TRBJ2-2; D is unclear. Trimming cost V 2 bases and J 4 bases, with 6 bases left between them. This CDR3 is 13 amino acids long. CDR1 is SGDLS and CDR2 is YYNGEE in the germline V gene. The chain's CDR3 is CASSVRITGELFF. CDR3 nucleotide sequence: TGTGCCAGCAGCGTCAGAATCACCGGGGAGCTGTTTTTT.

The chain carries TRBV10-3 and TRBJ1-3, with 8 bases fitting TRBD1. The germline V gene has CDR1 ENHRY and CDR2 SYGVKD. V was clipped by 3 bases and J by 0 bases; unmatched bases: 1. The CDR3 loop spans 15 amino acids. CDR3 residues: CAISDGTGSGNTIYF. The CDR3 DNA sequence: TGTGCCATCAGTGACGGGACAGGCTCTGGAAACACCATATATTTT.

The V and J genes are TRBV14 and TRBJ2-1; 11 nucleotides match TRBD2. Trimming removed 1 base from V and 5 bases from J; junction bases left unmatched: 7. There are 17 residues in the CDR3. In germline, CDR1 is SGHDN, CDR2 FVKESK. The DNA for the CDR3 is TGTGCCAGCAGCCAAGTAGCGGGGGGGAACGTAAACAATGAGCAGTTCTTC. Protein sequence: CASSQVAGGNVNNEQFF.

By its share, this clone is large. The chain has TRBV27 and TRBJ2-7, with 10 positions matching TRBD2. V shed 6 bases, J shed 4 bases, and the junction held 9 bases outside the gene matches. This CDR3 is 15 amino acids long. In germline, CDR1 is MNHEY, CDR2 SMNVEV (reference sequence). The CDR3 loop is CASREGLAGVYEQYF. CDR3 nucleotide sequence: TGTGCCAGCAGGGAGGGGCTAGCGGGGGTATACGAGCAGTACTTC.

V and J are TRBV19 and TRBJ1-1; D gene uncertain. This CDR3 has 13 amino acids. The germline CDR1 and CDR2 sequences are LNHDA and SQIVND (reference sequence). V was cut by 3 bases and J by 4 bases, with 9 bases left in between. The CDR3 bases are TGTGCCAGTAGTATTGTGGGGTCCACTGAAGCTTTCTTT. The encoded protein is CASSIVGSTEAFF. The full variable domain, completed using reference TRBV19 and TRBJ1-1, is DGGITQSPKYLFRKEGQNVTLSCEQNLNHDAMYWYRQDPGQGLRLIYYSQIVNDFQKGDIAEGYSVSREKKESFPLTVTSAQKNPTAFYLCASSIVGSTEAFFGQGTRLTVV.

The chain employs TRBV5-1 and TRBJ1-1, with D possibly matching TRBD1 (5 bases). With 4 bases removed from V and 3 bases from J, the gap between germline ends came to 10 bases. Germline values: CDR1 SGHRS, CDR2 YFSETQ. CDR3 size: 13 residues. In DNA form, the CDR3 reads TGCGCCAGCAGCACAGGTATGGACACTGAAGCTTTCTTT. The encoded protein is CASSTGMDTEAFF.

This clone is a singleton in its sample. The genes are TRBV6-5 and TRBJ2-5; 11 nucleotides match TRBD1. CDR1 and CDR2 (germline): MNHEY, SVGAGI. With V trimmed by 5 bases and J by 7 bases, 9 bases remained unmatched. The CDR3 sequence is 15 residues long. The CDR3 here is CASSTGQGAGGTQYF. The CDR3 DNA reads TGTGCCAGCAGTACCGGACAGGGGGCTGGAGGGACCCAGTACTTC.

The V call is TRBV19, the J call TRBJ1-5, with a weak D call TRBD1 (5 bases). This CDR3 is built from 14 residues. Germline CDR1 is LNHDA and CDR2 is SQIVND (reference sequence). The V and J ends lost 10 bases and 2 bases respectively, with 15 bases between them. CDR3 loop: CATSRGFGNQPQHF. CDR3 DNA sequence: TGTGCCACCAGTCGGGGGTTTGGCAATCAGCCCCAGCATTTT.

The chain joins TRBV7-6 to TRBJ2-7; possible D gene TRBD1, 5 bases. The CDR3 runs 13 residues. The germline V gene encodes CDR1 SGHVS and CDR2 FNYEAQ. The ends were cut back, 9 bases at V and 3 bases at J, with 15 bases in the middle. The CDR3 region has the DNA TGTGCCAGTTCCAGGGTAGAGGACTACGAGCAGTACTTC. Translation: CASSRVEDYEQYF.

V usage is TRBV7-6 and J usage is TRBJ1-3; tentatively, D is TRBD1 (5 bases). The CDR3 runs 16 residues. V was cut by 2 bases and J by 2 bases, with 13 bases left in between. Germline V gene sequence: CDR1 SGHVS, CDR2 FNYEAQ. CDR3 residues: CASSLRGAGAGNTIYF. The CDR3 nucleotides are TGTGCCAGCAGCTTAAGAGGAGCGGGGGCTGGAAACACCATATATTTT.

The chain employs TRBV9 and TRBJ2-3; 13 bases are shared with TRBD2. CDR1 and CDR2 (germline): SGDLS, YYNGEE. Trimming removed 4 bases from V and 5 bases from J; junction bases left unmatched: 10. The CDR3 has 17 residues. The CDR3 nucleotides read TGTGCCAGCAGCTCTCGGACTAGCGGGGGAGGGATAGATACGCAGTATTTT. This codes for CASSSRTSGGGIDTQYF.

The chain couples TRBV9 to TRBJ2-1, with 10 bases lining up with TRBD2. The V gene's germline CDR1 is SGDLS and CDR2 YYNGEE. V trimming: 4 bases; J trimming: 7 bases; junction bases outside the gene matches: 11. This CDR3 has 16 residues. The CDR3 nucleotides read TGTGCCAGCAGCCTGGCCCCGGGACTAGCGACAAATGAGCAGTTCTTC. Its translation: CASSLAPGLATNEQFF.